The 29 T cell receptor beta chains reported below all come from one sample, sequenced in a study of T cells expressing NK-cell markers. TCRdb reanalyzed the 5' RACE reads and collapses them to one entry per CDR3 protein, without DNA. This sample's clone table lists some 300,000 distinct CDR3 sequences. Sequences were obtained from blood T cells: a sorted CD56 or NKG2C T cell subset, CD4+ or CD8+ T cells, or bulk PBMC T cells (not recorded which). The source is a young man in good health.

The CDR3 region is CASGRLAGGPNTQYF. The rearrangement links TRBV6-2 or TRBV6-3 to TRBJ2-3; the TCRdb D gene call, TRBD2, has no DNA to confirm it. Per the germline V gene, CDR1 is MNHEY and CDR2 is SVGEGT. The CDR3 loop spans 15 amino acids.

The chain has TRBV6-2 or TRBV6-3 and TRBJ1-5. CDR3 length: 15 residues. Germline CDR1 is MNHEY and CDR2 is SVGEGT. The CDR3 loop reads CASSHNLVSNQPQHF.

V is TRBV7-9 and J is TRBJ2-6; TCRdb outputs TRBD1, but without DNA this stays unchecked. This CDR3 comprises 13 residues. CDR1 and CDR2 from the germline V gene are SEHNR and FQNEAQ (reference sequence). The CDR3 sequence: CASSSRAGNVLTF.

The rearrangement joins TRBV7-9 to TRBJ2-3; TCRdb names TRBD2, which stays unverified in the absence of DNA. The CDR3 has 17 amino acids. The germline gives CDR1 SEHNR, CDR2 FQNEAQ (reference sequence). The CDR3 sequence: CASSSSSGSIPPDTQYF.

The chain employs TRBV9 and TRBJ1-1. The germline V gene has CDR1 SGDLS and CDR2 YYNGEE. The CDR3 covers 13 residues. CDR3 sequence: CASSGSKATEAFF. Looking up the rest from reference TRBV9 and TRBJ1-1 gives the full variable domain: DSGVTQTPKHLITATGQRVTLRCSPRSGDLSVYWYQQSLDQGLQFLIQYYNGEERAKGNILERFSAQQFPDLHSELNLSSLELGDSALYFCASSGSKATEAFFGQGTRLTVV.

This sequence joins TRBV20-1 and TRBJ2-1; TCRdb proposes TRBD1, but this gene call is untestable without DNA. Germline V lookup: CDR1 DFQATT, CDR2 SNEGSKA (reference sequence). The CDR3 consists of 15 residues. This CDR3 is CSASLDLAPYNEQFF.

The J gene is TRBJ2-7, the V gene TRBV20-1; absent DNA, TCRdb's TRBD2 call cannot be checked. Germline CDR1 reads DFQATT; CDR2 reads SNEGSKA (reference sequence). This CDR3 region has 12 residues. This CDR3 reads CSARPGLIEQYF.

The J gene is TRBJ1-5, the V gene TRBV12-3 or TRBV12-4. The CDR3 has 12 amino acids. The CDR3 protein is CASSPTPQPQHF.

This chain uses TRBV3-1 with TRBJ2-3; TCRdb designates TRBD2, a call that cannot be tested without DNA. The CDR3 spans 18 residues. Looked up from germline, CDR1 is LGHDT and CDR2 is YNNKEL (reference sequence). Here the CDR3 reads CASSQAGTSGPSTDTQYF.

The chain carries TRBV4-3 and TRBJ1-4; lacking DNA, the TRBD1 call made by TCRdb goes unchecked. The CDR3 consists of 15 residues. CDR1 is LGHNA, CDR2 YSLEER, per germline. The CDR3 loop is CASSQDHRGPEKLFF.

The genes are TRBV5-1 and TRBJ2-1; the D call from TCRdb, TRBD2, cannot be confirmed without DNA. The CDR3 is 15 residues long. Germline assignment: CDR1 SGHRS and CDR2 YFSETQ. CDR3 residues: CASSLGDYPSNEQFF.

The gene calls are TRBV29-1 and TRBJ2-1. The CDR3 is 12 amino acids. Germline loops: CDR1 SQVTM, CDR2 ANQGSEA. The CDR3 sequence: CSVEGMYNEQFF.

V gene TRBV12-3 or TRBV12-4 combines with J gene TRBJ2-1; as DNA is missing, the TRBD1 call by TCRdb cannot be tested. This CDR3 is built from 13 residues. CDR3 sequence: CASTLTGWGEQFF.

The chain links TRBV20-1 to TRBJ2-4. The CDR3 has 15 residues. Looked up from germline, CDR1 is DFQATT and CDR2 is SNEGSKA (reference sequence). The CDR3 sequence: CSASSGWLTKNIQYF.

The chain recombines TRBV20-1 with TRBJ2-5. Germline values: CDR1 DFQATT, CDR2 SNEGSKA (reference sequence). CDR3 length: 12 amino acids. The chain's CDR3 is CSALTPQETQYF.

This chain links TRBV20-1 with TRBJ1-1. The CDR3 spans 14 residues. Germline loops: CDR1 DFQATT, CDR2 SNEGSKA (reference sequence). The CDR3: CSAPPAGRGTEAFF.

The rearrangement joins TRBV7-9 to TRBJ1-2; TCRdb names TRBD1, which stays unverified in the absence of DNA. The CDR3 contains 12 residues. Per the germline V gene, CDR1 is SEHNR and CDR2 is FQNEAQ (reference sequence). The CDR3 reads CASSLGGIGYTF. The full variable domain, its missing parts supplied by reference TRBV7-9 and TRBJ1-2, is DTGVSQNPRHKITKRGQNVTFRCDPISEHNRLYWYRQTLGQGPEFLTYFQNEAQLEKSRLLSDRFSAERPKGSFSTLEIQRTEQGDSAMYLCASSLGGIGYTFGSGTRLTVV.

This chain links TRBV18 with TRBJ2-3; TCRdb's D call, TRBD2, is unchecked because there is no DNA. Looked up from germline, CDR1 is KGHSH and CDR2 is LQKENI. The CDR3 sequence is 16 residues long. This CDR3 is CASSPLTSGSTDTQYF.

The rearrangement joins TRBV19 to TRBJ2-1; TCRdb's D gene call, TRBD2, goes unchecked for lack of DNA. Germline V lookup: CDR1 LNHDA, CDR2 SQIVND (reference sequence). The CDR3 extends over 18 amino acids. The CDR3: CASSIRSGGLAGALWQFF. The full variable domain, rest sourced from reference TRBV19 and TRBJ2-1, is DGGITQSPKYLFRKEGQNVTLSCEQNLNHDAMYWYRQDPGQGLRLIYYSQIVNDFQKGDIAEGYSVSREKKESFPLTVTSAQKNPTAFYLCASSIRSGGLAGALWQFFGPGTRLTVL.

This rearrangement joins TRBV7-2 to TRBJ2-1. Per germline, CDR1 SGHTA and CDR2 FQGNSA. CDR3 length: 13 amino acids. CDR3 in amino acids: CASSLVRGNEQFF.

This chain links TRBV5-5 with TRBJ2-2. The CDR3 totals 16 residues. Germline assignment: CDR1 SGHKS and CDR2 YYEKEE (reference sequence). The chain's CDR3 is CASSLVYQTNTGELFF. The full variable domain, its missing parts supplied by reference TRBV5-5 and TRBJ2-2, is DAGVTQSPTHLIKTRGQQVTLRCSPISGHKSVSWYQQVLGQGPQFIFQYYEKEERGRGNFPDRFSARQFPNYSSELNVNALLLGDSALYLCASSLVYQTNTGELFFGEGSRLTVL.

The chain recombines TRBV4-3 with TRBJ2-7; TCRdb lists TRBD1, though no DNA is available to test this call. Germline values: CDR1 LGHNA, CDR2 YSLEER. CDR3 length: 16 amino acids. CDR3 amino acids: CASSQSSGTDPYEQYF.

J is TRBJ2-7 and V is TRBV5-6; TCRdb calls TRBD2, which cannot be checked without DNA. The CDR3 runs 13 residues. Germline CDR1 SGHDT, CDR2 YYEEEE. The CDR3 loop is CASSFSGVGEQYF.

The V gene is TRBV5-1, the J gene TRBJ1-2. This CDR3 has 13 residues. The germline V gene encodes CDR1 SGHRS and CDR2 YFSETQ. This CDR3 reads CASSLTVTRGYTF.

The V gene is TRBV20-1, the J gene TRBJ2-1; checking the TCRdb D call of TRBD1 is not possible without DNA. Germline values: CDR1 DFQATT, CDR2 SNEGSKA (reference sequence). CDR3 length: 18 amino acids. CDR3 protein: CSARVGREIGSSYNEQFF.

This sequence joins TRBV5-1 and TRBJ2-1; TCRdb calls TRBD2, which cannot be checked without DNA. This CDR3 has 15 residues. The germline V gene encodes CDR1 SGHRS and CDR2 YFSETQ. CDR3 loop: CASSLYSGSTRTQFF.

The chain joins TRBV2 to TRBJ1-1. CDR1 and CDR2 (germline): SNHLY, FYNNEI. CDR3 length equals 14 residues. The CDR3 is CASSEWQEGTEAFF.

V is TRBV20-1 and J is TRBJ1-5. CDR3 length: 14 residues. Germline V lookup: CDR1 DFQATT, CDR2 SNEGSKA (reference sequence). Here the CDR3 reads CSARDSRSNQPQHF.

The rearrangement links TRBV7-8 to TRBJ2-2; absent DNA, TCRdb's TRBD1 call cannot be checked. Germline assignment: CDR1 SGHVS and CDR2 FQNEAQ. The CDR3 sequence is 14 residues long. CDR3 sequence: CASSLARQGGELFF.